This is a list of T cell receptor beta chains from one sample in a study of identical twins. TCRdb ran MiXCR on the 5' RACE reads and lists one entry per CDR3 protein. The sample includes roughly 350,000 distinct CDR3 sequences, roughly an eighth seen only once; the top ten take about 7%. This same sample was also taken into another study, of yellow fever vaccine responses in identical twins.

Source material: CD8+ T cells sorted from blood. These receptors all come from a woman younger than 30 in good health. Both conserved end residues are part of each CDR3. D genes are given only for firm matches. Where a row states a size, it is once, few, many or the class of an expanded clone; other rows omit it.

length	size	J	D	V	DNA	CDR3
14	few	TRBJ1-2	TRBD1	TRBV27	TGTGCCAGCAGTTTATCAGGGGGCCGCTATGGCTACACCTTC	CASSLSGGRYGYTF
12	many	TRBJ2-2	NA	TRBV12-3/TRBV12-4	TGTGCCACCATTTCGGGAACCGGGGAGCTGTTTTTT	CATISGTGELFF
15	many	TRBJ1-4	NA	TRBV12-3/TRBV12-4	TGTGCCAGCAGTTCCGACCTCTCGGGTAGTGAAAAACTGTTTTTT	CASSSDLSGSEKLFF
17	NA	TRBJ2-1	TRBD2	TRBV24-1	TGTGCCACCAGTGATACGAGGTTAGCGGGAGATGCGAATGAGCAGTTCTTC	CATSDTRLAGDANEQFF
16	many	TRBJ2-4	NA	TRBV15	TGTGCCACCAGCAGAGCACCCCAGGGGGCCAAAAACATTCAGTACTTC	CATSRAPQGAKNIQYF
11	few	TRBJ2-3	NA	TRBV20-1	TGCAGTGCCCCGACAGATGGTACGCAGTATTTT	CSAPTDGTQYF
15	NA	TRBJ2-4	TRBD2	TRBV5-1	TGCGCCAGCAGCTATGGGGAGGGTGTCCAAAACATTCAGTACTTC	CASSYGEGVQNIQYF
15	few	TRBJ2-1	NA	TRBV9	TGTGCCAGCACCCCACCCCTTGGGGCCTACAATGAGCAGTTCTTC	CASTPPLGAYNEQFF
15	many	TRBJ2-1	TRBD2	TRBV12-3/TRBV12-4	TGTGCCAGCAGTGTTAGCGGGAGGGATCTTAATGAGCAGTTCTTC	CASSVSGRDLNEQFF
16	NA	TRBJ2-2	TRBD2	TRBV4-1	TGCGCCAGCAGCCTCCGGACTAGCGGGATGACCGGGGAGCTGTTTTTT	CASSLRTSGMTGELFF
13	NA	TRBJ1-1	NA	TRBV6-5	TGTGCCAGCAGCCGCGAGGTGAACACTGAAGCTTTCTTT	CASSREVNTEAFF
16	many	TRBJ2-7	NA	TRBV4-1	TGCGCCAGCAGCCAAGAAACGGGATTAGGGTCCTACGAGCAGTACTTC	CASSQETGLGSYEQYF
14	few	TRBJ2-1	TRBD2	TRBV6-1	TGTGCCAGCAGTATAGCGCTTGGGGGGGATGAGCAGTTCTTC	CASSIALGGDEQFF
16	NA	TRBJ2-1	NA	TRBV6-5	TGTGCCAGCAGTTACTCGGGTGGTCCGGATCCGCTTCCCCAGTTCTTC	CASSYSGGPDPLPQFF
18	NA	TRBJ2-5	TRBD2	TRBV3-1	TGTGCCAGCAGCCTCCTAGGCGGACTAGCGGACTACCAAGAGACCCAGTACTTC	CASSLLGGLADYQETQYF
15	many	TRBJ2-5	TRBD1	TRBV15	TGTGCCACCAGCAGAGGACAGGGTTCGGCAGAGACCCAGTACTTC	CATSRGQGSAETQYF
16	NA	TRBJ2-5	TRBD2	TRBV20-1	TGCTGTGCTAGAGATCGGGATAGCGGGGACCCTTGGGACCAGTACTTC	CCARDRDSGDPWDQYF
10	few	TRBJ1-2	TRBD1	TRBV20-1	TGCAGTGCTATAAACAGGGGTATTTCCTTC	CSAINRGISF
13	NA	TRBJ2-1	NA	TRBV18	TGTGCCAGCTCACCTGCAGGGTGGGGTGAGCAGTTCTTC	CASSPAGWGEQFF
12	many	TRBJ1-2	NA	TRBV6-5	TGTGCCAGCCGTGGGACGGTCTATGGCTACACCTTC	CASRGTVYGYTF
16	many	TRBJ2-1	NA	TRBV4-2	TGTGCCAGCAGCCAAGATCTATTAAGCTCCTACAATGAGCAGTTCTTC	CASSQDLLSSYNEQFF
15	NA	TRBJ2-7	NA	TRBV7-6	TGTGCCAGCAGCCCCGTCCCGTCGGGCACCTACGAGCAGTACTTC	CASSPVPSGTYEQYF
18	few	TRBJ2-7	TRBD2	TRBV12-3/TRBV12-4	TGTGCCAGCAGTAACCGACTAGCGGGAGGCCTGGTGTCCTACGAGCAGTACTTC	CASSNRLAGGLVSYEQYF
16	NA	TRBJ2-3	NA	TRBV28	TGTGCCAGCAGTCCCCCTTACGGGACCGTCACAGATACGCAGTATTTT	CASSPPYGTVTDTQYF
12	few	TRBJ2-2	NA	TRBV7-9	TGTGCCAGCACCGACGACACCGGGGAGCTGTTTTTT	CASTDDTGELFF
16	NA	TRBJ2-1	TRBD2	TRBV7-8	TGTGCCAGCAGCTTAGCGCTTTCCATTGCGGGAGGGGAGCAGTTCTTC	CASSLALSIAGGEQFF
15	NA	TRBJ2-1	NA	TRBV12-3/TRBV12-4	TGTGCCAGCAGCCGGGAACTCCTCTCCTACAATGAGCAGTTCTTC	CASSRELLSYNEQFF
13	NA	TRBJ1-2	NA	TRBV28	TGTGCCAGCAGTTTGGGAGGGGTCGATGGCTACACCTTC	CASSLGGVDGYTF
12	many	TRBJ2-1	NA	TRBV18	TGTGCCAGCAGTCCGGTATACAATGAGCAGTTCTTC	CASSPVYNEQFF
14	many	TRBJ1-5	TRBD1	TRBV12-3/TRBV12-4	TGTGCCAGCAGCACGACAGGGGGCAACCAGCCCCAGCATTTT	CASSTTGGNQPQHF
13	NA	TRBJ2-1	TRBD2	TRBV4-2	TGTGCCAGCAGCCTCGGACTAGTAGGTGAGCAGTTCTTC	CASSLGLVGEQFF
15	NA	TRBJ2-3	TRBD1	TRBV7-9	TGTGCCAGCAGTGCAACAGGGGACAGCACAGATACGCAGTATTTT	CASSATGDSTDTQYF
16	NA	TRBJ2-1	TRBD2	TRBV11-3	TGTGCCAGCAGCTTAAGACTAGCGGGAGGGGACAATGAGCAGTTCTTC	CASSLRLAGGDNEQFF
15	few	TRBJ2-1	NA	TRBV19	TGTGCCAGTAGTATAGCGGGGGACTTCTACAATGAGCAGTTCTTC	CASSIAGDFYNEQFF
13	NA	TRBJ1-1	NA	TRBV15	TGTGCCACCAGCACCCCCGGGGCCACTGAAGCTTTCTTT	CATSTPGATEAFF
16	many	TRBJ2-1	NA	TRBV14	TGTGCCAGCAGCCACCGAAGGGGACTGCCCTACAATGAGCAGTTCTTC	CASSHRRGLPYNEQFF
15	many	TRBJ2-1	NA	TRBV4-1	TGCGCCAGCAGCCCCGGGGTAGCCCCAAACAATGAGCAGTTCTTC	CASSPGVAPNNEQFF
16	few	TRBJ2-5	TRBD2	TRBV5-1	TGCGCCAGCAGCTTGGTGGTAGCGGGGGAGCAAGAGACCCAGTACTTC	CASSLVVAGEQETQYF
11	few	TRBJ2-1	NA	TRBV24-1	TGTGCCACCAGTCCGGGGGTTGAGCAGTTCTTC	CATSPGVEQFF
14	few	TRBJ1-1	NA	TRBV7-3	TGTGCCAGCAGTTGGACCGGGGGGAACACTGAAGCTTTCTTT	CASSWTGGNTEAFF
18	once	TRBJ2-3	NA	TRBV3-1	TGTGCCTTCAGAATTAGGGCCCCCCGGGACGCAAGCACAGATACGCAGTATTTT	CAFRIRAPRDASTDTQYF
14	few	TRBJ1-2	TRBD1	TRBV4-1	TGCGCCAGCAGCCCCGGGACAGCCCACTATGGCTACACCTTC	CASSPGTAHYGYTF
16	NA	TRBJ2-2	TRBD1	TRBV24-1	TGTGCCACCAGTGATGAGGACAGGGCCTACACCGGGGAGCTGTTTTTT	CATSDEDRAYTGELFF
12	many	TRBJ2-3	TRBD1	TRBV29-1	TGCAGCGTTCCTACAGGGGCAGATACGCAGTATTTT	CSVPTGADTQYF
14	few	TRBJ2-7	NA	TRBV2	TGTGCCAGCAGTGACAGGACTGCTTCCTACGAGCAGTACTTC	CASSDRTASYEQYF
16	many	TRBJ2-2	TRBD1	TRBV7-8	TGTGCCAGCAGCCCGCCCTGGACAGGTGTCATCGGGGAGCTGTTTTTT	CASSPPWTGVIGELFF
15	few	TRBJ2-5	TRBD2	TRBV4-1	TGCGCCAGCAGCTACAAAGCGGGACTCCAAGAGACCCAGTACTTC	CASSYKAGLQETQYF
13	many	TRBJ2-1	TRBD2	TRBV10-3	TGTGCCATCAGTAGCGGGAGGACGTATGAGCAGTTCTTC	CAISSGRTYEQFF
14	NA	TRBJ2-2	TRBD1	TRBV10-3	TGTGCCATCAGTGGGGACAGGGCCACCGGGGAGCTGTTTTTT	CAISGDRATGELFF
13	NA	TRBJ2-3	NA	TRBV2	TGTGCCAGCAGGGGGTCAGGAGGTGATACGCAGTATTTT	CASRGSGGDTQYF
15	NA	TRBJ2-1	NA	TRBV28	TGTGCCAGCAGTGGGGAGAACCTCTCCTACAATGAGCAGTTCTTC	CASSGENLSYNEQFF
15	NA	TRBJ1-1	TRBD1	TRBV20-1	TGCAGTGCTAGTAGTACAGGGGGCGTTCGTTCTGAAGCTTTCTTT	CSASSTGGVRSEAFF